Each of the 11 T cell receptor beta chains below was sequenced from the same sample in a study of cytomegalovirus exposure and HLA in healthy donors. PCR involved 60 Vbeta and 13 Jbeta primers. Some clones are missing from TCRdb's copy, which holds only in-frame ones; the method was immunoSEQ multiplex PCR. The data contain 150,000 to 200,000 clones, 68% of them seen just once; the ten biggest clones take up about 10%. Source material: PBMCs. These TCRs come from a man aged 30 to 39 in good health and CMV-seropositive.

The V call is TRBV19, the J call TRBJ2-7; tentatively, D is TRBD2 (5 bases). The germline CDR1 and CDR2 sequences are LNHDA and SQIVND (reference sequence). CDR3 size: 13 residues. The V end lost 3 bases, the J end lost 5 bases, and 11 bases lay between the germline ends. This CDR3 is CASSMSGNHEQYF. The CDR3, as DNA: TGTGCCAGTAGTATGTCGGGGAATCACGAGCAGTACTTC.

The V and J genes are TRBV6-4 and TRBJ2-1; no reliable D call. The V and J ends lost 6 bases and 4 bases respectively, with 13 bases between them. CDR3 length: 14 amino acids. Germline assignment: CDR1 MRHNA and CDR2 SNTAGT. The CDR3 protein is CASSPRRDYNEQFF. For the CDR3, the DNA is TGTGCCAGCAGCCCCCGGAGAGATTACAATGAGCAGTTCTTC.

This sequence joins TRBV18 and TRBJ1-5; D is undetermined. V lost 5 bases and J lost 6, with 14 bases in between. Germline values: CDR1 KGHSH, CDR2 LQKENI. The length of the CDR3 is 14 residues. CDR3 protein: CASSFSREGQPQHF. For the CDR3, the DNA is TGTGCCAGCTCATTCAGCCGTGAGGGTCAGCCCCAGCATTTT.

This clone was seen only once. The chain is built from TRBV11-3 and TRBJ2-5; D possibly corresponds to TRBD2 (6 bases). Germline loops: CDR1 SGHNT, CDR2 YENEEA. V was cut by 3 bases and J by 1 base, with 9 bases left in between. CDR3 length: 14 amino acids. This CDR3 reads CASSFGGTQETQYF. The DNA of the CDR3 is TGTGCCAGCAGCTTTGGGGGGACCCAAGAGACCCAGTACTTC. Looking up the rest from reference TRBV11-3 and TRBJ2-5 gives the full variable domain: EAGVVQSPRYKIIEKKQPVAFWCNPISGHNTLYWYLQNLGQGPELLIRYENEEAVDDSQLPKDRFSAERLKGVDSTLKIQPAELGDSAVYLCASSFGGTQETQYFGPGTRLLVL.

This clone was counted between two and nine times. The genes are TRBV5-6 and TRBJ2-5; TRBD2 agrees at 9 bases. The DNA matches TRBJ2-7 better at its end, which makes the J call doubtful. The germline gives CDR1 SGHDT, CDR2 YYEEEE. The CDR3 runs to 18 residues. The CDR3 reads CASSLEDYSREGQYEQYF. The CDR3 nucleotides are TGTGCCAGCAGCTTGGAAGACTACTCGCGGGAGGGCCAATACGAGCAGTACTTC.

The chain uses TRBV15 and TRBJ2-5, with a possible D match to TRBD1 (5 bases). From germline, CDR1 is LNHNV and CDR2 YYDKDF (reference sequence). The CDR3 loop spans 16 amino acids. The V gene lost 1 base and the J gene lost 1 base, with 13 bases spanning the gap. The CDR3 spells CATSRGGSGIQETQYF. For the CDR3, the DNA is TGTGCCACCAGCAGAGGTGGGTCAGGGATCCAAGAGACCCAGTACTTC.

The CDR3 DNA sequence: TGTGCCAGCAGCCCTGACAGGGTCCCCTACGAGCAGTACTTC. It encodes CASSPDRVPYEQYF. This rearrangement joins TRBV7-8 to TRBJ2-7; 7 bases align to TRBD1. The J segment lost 2 bases and the V segment lost 5 bases, leaving 6 bases of the junction unmatched. Germline CDR1 reads SGHVS; CDR2 reads FQNEAQ. This CDR3 comprises 14 residues.

The V and J genes are TRBV4-1 and TRBJ2-7, with D perhaps TRBD1 (6 bases). Germline CDR1 and CDR2: MGHRA and YSYEKL. The CDR3 has 14 amino acids. Trimming pared 4 bases from V and 2 bases from J, leaving 12 bases between. The CDR3 here is CASSPGTLTYEQYF. The CDR3 region has the DNA TGCGCCAGCAGCCCTGGGACATTGACCTACGAGCAGTACTTC.

The chain is built from TRBV6-5 and TRBJ1-2; 10 bases fit TRBD1. The junction had 3 bases not matched to a gene; V was cut back by 5 bases and J by 6 bases. Germline CDR1 reads MNHEY; CDR2 reads SVGAGI. The CDR3 has 13 residues. The CDR3 region is CASSIGTGDGYTF. The CDR3 DNA reads as TGTGCCAGCAGTATCGGGACAGGGGATGGCTACACCTTC.

The genes are TRBV5-4 and TRBJ2-5, with 10 positions matching TRBD2. The length of the CDR3 is 15 residues. J was trimmed by 5 bases and V by 0 bases; bases with no gene match: 4. Germline CDR1 is SGHNT and CDR2 is YYREEE (reference sequence). DNA of the CDR3: TGTGCCAGCAGCTTGGGGCTAGCGGGAGTTGAGACCCAGTACTTC. Its protein is CASSLGLAGVETQYF.

This clone was seen only a few times. V is TRBV5-1 and J is TRBJ2-5; D is perhaps TRBD1 (5 bases). From germline, CDR1 is SGHRS and CDR2 YFSETQ. This CDR3 is 15 amino acids long. Trimming left V 0 bases short and J 2 bases short, with 11 bases between. The DNA of the CDR3 is TGCGCCAGCAGCTTGGCACCAGGGTCTCAAGAGACCCAGTACTTC. Amino acids: CASSLAPGSQETQYF.